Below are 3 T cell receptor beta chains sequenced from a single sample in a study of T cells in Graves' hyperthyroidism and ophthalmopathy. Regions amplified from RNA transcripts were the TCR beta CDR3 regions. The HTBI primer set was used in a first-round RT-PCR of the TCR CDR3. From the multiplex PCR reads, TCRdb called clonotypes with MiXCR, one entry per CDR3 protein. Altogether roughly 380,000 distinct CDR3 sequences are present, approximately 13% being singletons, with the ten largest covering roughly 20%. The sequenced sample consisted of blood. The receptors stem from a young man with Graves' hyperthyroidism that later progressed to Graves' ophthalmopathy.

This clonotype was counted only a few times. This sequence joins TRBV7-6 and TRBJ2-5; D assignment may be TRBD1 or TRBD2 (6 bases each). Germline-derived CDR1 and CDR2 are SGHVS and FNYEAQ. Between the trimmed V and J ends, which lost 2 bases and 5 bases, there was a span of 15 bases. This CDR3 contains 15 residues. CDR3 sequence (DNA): TGTGCCAGCAGCTTATACCAGTCGGGGGCCGAGACCCAGTACTTC. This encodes CASSLYQSGAETQYF.

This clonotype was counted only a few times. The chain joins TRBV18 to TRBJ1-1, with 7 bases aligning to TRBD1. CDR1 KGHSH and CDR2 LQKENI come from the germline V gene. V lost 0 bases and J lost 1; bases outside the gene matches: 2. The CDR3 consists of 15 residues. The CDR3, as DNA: TGTGCCAGCTCACCACCCCCAGGGGGGAACACTGAAGCTTTCTTT. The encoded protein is CASSPPPGGNTEAFF.

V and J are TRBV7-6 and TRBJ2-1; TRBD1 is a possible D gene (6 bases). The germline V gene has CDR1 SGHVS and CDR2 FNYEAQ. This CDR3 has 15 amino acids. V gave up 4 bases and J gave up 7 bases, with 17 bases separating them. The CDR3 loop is CASSSLLGQQNEQFF. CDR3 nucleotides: TGTGCCAGCAGCTCTTTGTTAGGACAGCAAAATGAGCAGTTCTTC.